This T cell receptor beta chain was recovered during a study of blood T cell repertoires in COVID-19. Sequenced by immunoSEQ multiplex PCR; TCRdb stores in-frame clones only, minus some. This sample has 200,000 to 250,000 clones, with roughly 86% found just once. A note on this clone: At the DNA level, this CDR3 is encoded by other sequences in the same sample as well.

The CDR3 extends over 11 amino acids. Trimming took 4 bases from V and 4 from J, leaving 5 bases between them. V is TRBV12-3 or TRBV12-4 and J is TRBJ2-7; D unclear. The source material was peripheral blood. The origin of this receptor is a woman over 75 with COVID-19, enrolled during active disease. The chain's CDR3 is CASSSLYEQYF. The CDR3 nucleotides are TGTGCCAGCAGTTCTCTTTACGAGCAGTACTTC.